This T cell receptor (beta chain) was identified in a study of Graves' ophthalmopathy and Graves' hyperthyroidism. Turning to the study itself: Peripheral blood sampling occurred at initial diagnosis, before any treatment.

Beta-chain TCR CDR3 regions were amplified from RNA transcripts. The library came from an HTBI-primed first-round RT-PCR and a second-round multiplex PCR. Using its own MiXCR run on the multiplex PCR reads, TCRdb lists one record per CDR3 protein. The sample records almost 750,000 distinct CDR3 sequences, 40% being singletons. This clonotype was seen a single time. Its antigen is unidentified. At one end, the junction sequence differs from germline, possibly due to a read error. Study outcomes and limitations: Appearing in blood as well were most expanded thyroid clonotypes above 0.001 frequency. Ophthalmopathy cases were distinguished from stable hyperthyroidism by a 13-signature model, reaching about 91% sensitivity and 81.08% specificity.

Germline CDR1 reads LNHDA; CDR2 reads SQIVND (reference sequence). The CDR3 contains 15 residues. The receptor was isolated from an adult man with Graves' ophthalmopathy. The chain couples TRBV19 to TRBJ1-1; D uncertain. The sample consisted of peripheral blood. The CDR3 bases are TGTGCCAGCAGCTGGAGGGATAGGAGATACACTGAGGCTTTCTTT. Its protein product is CASSWRDRRYTEAFF. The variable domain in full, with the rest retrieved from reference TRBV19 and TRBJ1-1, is DGGITQSPKYLFRKEGQNVTLSCEQNLNHDAMYWYRQDPGQGLRLIYYSQIVNDFQKGDIAEGYSVSREKKESFPLTVTSAQKNPTAFYLCASSWRDRRYTEAFFGQGTRLTVV.